This TCR beta chain was identified during a study of identical twins. Study-level results: While abundant cord blood beta clonotypes carried fewer insertions, memory repertoires showed no such pattern. Twins shared beta out-of-frame sequences in excess, but this excess was weaker. Invariant MAIT and iNKT cells could partly confound zero-insertion analyses.

The CDR3 consists of 15 residues. Germline trimming cut 5 bases from V and 0 bases from J; bases unmatched to any gene: 7. From germline, CDR1 is SGHAT and CDR2 FQNNGV. Unique molecular identifiers were present on the cDNA, and a universal primer site came from template switching. TCRdb itself ran the 5' RACE reads through MiXCR, one entry per CDR3 protein. Of 300,000 or so distinct CDR3 sequences listed, more than 8% are singletons. Comment on this clonotype: The antigen is not known.

The sample also formed part of further work on yellow fever vaccine responses in identical twins.

The chain has TRBV11-2 and TRBJ2-7; 7 bases are shared with TRBD1. Sequenced input: CD8+ T cells sorted from blood. The receptor comes from a woman in her late teens or twenties in good health. The CDR3 here is CASSDLTGYSYEQYF. The CDR3 bases are TGTGCCAGCAGCGATCTGACAGGGTACTCCTACGAGCAGTACTTC.